The 17 T cell receptor beta chains below all came from one sample that was sequenced in a study of T-cell memory formation after mild COVID-19. From the 5' RACE reads, TCRdb called clonotypes with MiXCR, one entry per CDR3 protein. This sample has a few hundred thousand distinct CDR3 sequences, with 20% to 25% found just once. The specimen was PBMCs or a T cell subset sorted from them (not recorded which). These receptors originate from a man aged 18 to 29 who had mild COVID-19 (a few samples of this study predate the infection). Cell type and time point are not known.

The chain employs TRBV14 and TRBJ1-1; D gene ambiguous. Trimming pared 4 bases from V and 9 bases from J, leaving 6 bases between. The CDR3 spans 10 residues. In germline, CDR1 is SGHDN, CDR2 FVKESK. The CDR3 DNA reads TGTGCCAGCAGCCCATCGCAAGCTTTCTTT. Translating it yields CASSPSQAFF.

The rearrangement uses TRBV5-1 and TRBJ2-3, with D unresolved. The V gene lost 2 bases and the J gene lost 4 bases, with 11 bases spanning the gap. Germline assignment: CDR1 SGHRS and CDR2 YFSETQ. The CDR3 sequence is 14 residues long. The CDR3 coding sequence is TGCGCCAGCAGCTTATCCGGTTTGGCAGATACGCAGTATTTT. This codes for CASSLSGLADTQYF.

This clonotype was counted a few times. This chain joins TRBV20-1 and TRBJ2-5; the D is unclear. V dropped 6 bases and J dropped 5 bases, with 10 bases sitting between them. This CDR3 has 11 amino acids. Germline V CDR1 and CDR2: DFQATT, SNEGSKA (reference sequence). The CDR3 reads CSAPKGETQYF. The DNA for the CDR3 is TGCAGTGCGCCGAAAGGGGAGACCCAGTACTTC.

The rearrangement links TRBV6-5 to TRBJ2-3; TRBD2 matches 11 bases. Losses at the gene ends were 7 bases for V and 6 bases for J; bases not matched to a gene: 6. There are 14 residues in the CDR3. Germline-derived CDR1 and CDR2 are MNHEY and SVGAGI. The CDR3 sequence: CASTVAGGLDTQYF. The CDR3 DNA follows: TGTGCCAGCACCGTAGCGGGGGGGCTTGATACGCAGTATTTT.

This chain links TRBV5-5 with TRBJ2-2; D unresolved. Germline CDR1 and CDR2: SGHKS and YYEKEE (reference sequence). Trimming removed 3 bases from V and 5 bases from J, with 17 bases in between. The CDR3 loop spans 16 amino acids. CDR3 region: CASSSTTPPGTGELFF. The CDR3, as DNA: TGTGCCAGCAGCTCCACTACACCCCCGGGTACCGGGGAGCTGTTTTTT.

This clonotype was seen just once. This chain links TRBV20-1 with TRBJ2-3, with TRBD2 matching 7 bases. The V gene's germline CDR1 is DFQATT and CDR2 SNEGSKA (reference sequence). The junction had 5 bases not matched to a gene; V was cut back by 1 base and J by 1 base. This CDR3 comprises 15 residues. The CDR3 is CSARVSTSGTDTQYF. The CDR3 DNA follows: TGCAGTGCTAGAGTTTCAACTAGCGGCACAGATACGCAGTATTTT.

The genes are TRBV18 and TRBJ1-5; possibly TRBD1 for D (5 bases). Germline-derived CDR1 and CDR2 are KGHSH and LQKENI. This CDR3 is built from 13 residues. Trimming took 5 bases from V and 3 from J, leaving 8 bases between them. The CDR3 DNA sequence: TGTGCCAGCTCAGGGGCCTTCAATCAGCCCCAGCATTTT. It translates to CASSGAFNQPQHF.

V gene TRBV20-1 combines with J gene TRBJ1-5; D possibly corresponds to TRBD1 (5 bases). CDR3 length equals 20 residues. Germline V lookup: CDR1 DFQATT, CDR2 SNEGSKA (reference sequence). The V gene lost 2 bases and the J gene lost 0 bases, with 26 bases spanning the gap. CDR3 sequence (DNA): TGCAGTGCTAGACTTTTTACGGGAGTCGTGAGGGGCTCTAGCAATCAGCCCCAGCATTTT. Its translation is CSARLFTGVVRGSSNQPQHF.

This clonotype was counted only a few times. The chain combines TRBV11-2 with TRBJ1-1; D not resolved. The CDR3 is 13 residues long. The V gene lost 2 bases and the J gene lost 9 bases, with 13 bases spanning the gap. In germline, CDR1 is SGHAT, CDR2 FQNNGV. The CDR3 sequence: CASSLRAAVKAFF. CDR3 nucleotides: TGTGCCAGCAGCTTACGGGCGGCTGTGAAAGCTTTCTTT.

This clonotype has a handful of counts. The chain joins TRBV5-1 to TRBJ1-1; no firm D call. The CDR3 contains 14 residues. With 1 base removed from V and 1 base from J, the gap between germline ends came to 8 bases. From germline, CDR1 is SGHRS and CDR2 YFSETQ. CDR3 DNA: TGCGCCAGCAGCTTGTACCCCCAGAACACTGAAGCTTTCTTT. Translating it yields CASSLYPQNTEAFF.

The chain carries TRBV12-3 or TRBV12-4 and TRBJ2-3; D might be TRBD1 or TRBD2, each matching 5 bases. Trimming cost V 5 bases and J 2 bases, with 14 bases left between them. CDR3 size: 15 residues. Here the CDR3 reads CASSPPGPNTDTQYF. Here the CDR3 DNA reads TGTGCCAGCAGTCCCCCGGGACCAAACACAGATACGCAGTATTTT.

This clonotype has only a few counts. The CDR3 bases are TGCGCCAGCAGAGCGGGGGGACCCTACAATGAGCAGTTCTTC. The encoded protein is CASRAGGPYNEQFF. The rearrangement uses TRBV5-1 and TRBJ2-1; 9 bases are a match to TRBD2. The germline V gene encodes CDR1 SGHRS and CDR2 YFSETQ. V dropped 5 bases and J dropped 2; count of bases not matched to a gene: 2. The CDR3 runs 14 residues.

The chain has TRBV5-1 and TRBJ1-1; D not resolved. Germline CDR1 SGHRS, CDR2 YFSETQ. V was shortened by 4 bases and J by 6 bases, with 16 bases between the two germline ends. The CDR3 loop spans 14 amino acids. CDR3 nucleotides: TGCGCCAGCAGCGTTCAGGTTTCTGCCCCTGAAGCTTTCTTT. Amino acid sequence: CASSVQVSAPEAFF.

This sequence joins TRBV5-6 and TRBJ2-7; the match to TRBD2 covers 8 bases. The J segment lost 2 bases and the V segment lost 4 bases, leaving 2 bases of the junction unmatched. CDR3 length: 13 amino acids. CDR1 and CDR2 from the germline V gene are SGHDT and YYEEEE. The CDR3 bases are TGTGCCAGCAGCGCGGGGGGACCCTACGAGCAGTACGTC. It encodes CASSAGGPYEQYV.

This clonotype turned up a few times. V is TRBV2 and J is TRBJ2-2, with D perhaps TRBD2 (5 bases). The CDR3 covers 14 residues. Trimming removed 8 bases from V and 0 bases from J, with 10 bases in between. CDR1 and CDR2 from the germline V gene are SNHLY and FYNNEI. CDR3 in amino acids: CASGTGSNTGELFF. CDR3 DNA sequence: TGTGCCAGCGGAACGGGGTCGAACACCGGGGAGCTGTTTTTT.

There are many counts of this clonotype. V is TRBV7-2 and J is TRBJ1-3, with D uncertain. Trimming shortened V by 4 bases and J by 0 bases, and 7 bases separated the two germline ends. The CDR3 runs to 14 residues. Germline-derived CDR1 and CDR2 are SGHTA and FQGNSA. The CDR3 reads CASSSQISGNTIYF. In nucleotides, the CDR3 is TGTGCCAGCAGCTCCCAAATCTCTGGAAACACCATATATTTT. Using reference TRBV7-2 and TRBJ1-3 for the parts outside the CDR3, the full variable domain is GAGVSQSPSNKVTEKGKDVELRCDPISGHTALYWYRQSLGQGLEFLIYFQGNSAPDKSGLPSDRFSAERTGGSVSTLTIQRTQQEDSAVYLCASSSQISGNTIYFGEGSWLTVV.

This sequence joins TRBV6-5 and TRBJ2-6, with D uncertain. The germline V and J ends were trimmed by 5 bases and 0 bases, with 8 bases remaining between them. Germline lookup yields CDR1 MNHEY and CDR2 SVGAGI. The CDR3 has 15 amino acids. The CDR3 bases are TGTGCCAGCAGTCTCCCACCCTCTGGGGCCAACGTCCTGACTTTC. Its protein is CASSLPPSGANVLTF.